This T cell receptor (beta chain) was captured by sequencing in a study of OX40 agonist ivuxolimab in advanced cancers. The overall study: Subjects had a mean age of about 60 years, with a range of 23 to 79; less than 90% were male.

Looked up from germline, CDR1 is SGHTA and CDR2 is FQGNSA. This CDR3 contains 17 residues. After removal of 5 bases from V and 2 bases from J, the junction contained 8 bases not matched to a gene. Repertoires were generated with immunoSEQ multiplex PCR, while TCRdb's copy carries only in-frame clones and drops some. The sample includes tens of thousands of clones, about 90% of them seen just once. Findings of the study overall: Clones of CD4+ and CD8+ blood T cells grew by week 6 at doses of 0.1 to 3.0 mg/kg.

A word on this clone: As yet, its antigen is unknown.

Sequencing used CD4+ or CD8+ T cells sorted from blood, obtained in a trial of the OX40 agonist ivuxolimab. J is TRBJ1-5 and V is TRBV7-2, with 11 bases fitting TRBD1. The TCR originated in an adult with an advanced solid tumor such as melanoma, head and neck, liver or kidney cancer. This CDR3 is CASSPGQGAGGNQPQHF. CDR3 nucleotides: TGTGCCAGCAGCCCAGGACAGGGGGCTGGTGGCAATCAGCCCCAGCATTTT.